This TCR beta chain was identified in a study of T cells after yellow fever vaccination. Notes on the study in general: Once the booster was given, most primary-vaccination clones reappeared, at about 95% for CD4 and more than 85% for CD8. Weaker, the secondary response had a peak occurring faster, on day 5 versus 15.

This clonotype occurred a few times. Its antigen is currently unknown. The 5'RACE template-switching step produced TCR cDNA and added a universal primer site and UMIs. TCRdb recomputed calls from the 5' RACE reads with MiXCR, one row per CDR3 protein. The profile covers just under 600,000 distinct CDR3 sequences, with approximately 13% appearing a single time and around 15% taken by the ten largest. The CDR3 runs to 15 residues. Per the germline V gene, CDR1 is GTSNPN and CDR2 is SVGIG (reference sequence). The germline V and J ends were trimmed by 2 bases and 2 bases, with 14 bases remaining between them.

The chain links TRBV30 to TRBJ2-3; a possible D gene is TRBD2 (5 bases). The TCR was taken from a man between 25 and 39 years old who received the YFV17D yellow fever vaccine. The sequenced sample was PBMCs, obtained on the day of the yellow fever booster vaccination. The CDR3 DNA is TGTGCCTGGAGTCGGGAACGGGCGGACACAGATACGCAGTATTTT. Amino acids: CAWSRERADTDTQYF.